This TCR beta chain was sequenced for a study of CD8+ T cells in alopecia areata. Across the study: The drug, oral tofacitinib, was given to treated patients at 5 to 10 mg twice daily.

Extracted from the samples, RNA was reverse transcribed into cDNA to serve as the sequencing template. The data were produced by immunoSEQ multiplex PCR, yet TCRdb's version contains in-frame clones alone and is incomplete. The table lists 180,000 or so clones, less than 75% of them singletons, with 9.5% to 12% in the top ten. Both peripheral blood and punch biopsies of lesional scalp skin were obtained from patients who had alopecia areata. This clone has only a few counts. The V and J ends lost 2 bases and 4 bases, in that order; junction bases with no gene match: 4. CDR3 length: 13 amino acids. Germline assignment: CDR1 GTSNPN and CDR2 SVGIG (reference sequence).

The source of this sequence is a human donor with alopecia areata. The starting material was CD8+ T cells sorted from blood, obtained at week 0. The rearrangement joins TRBV30 to TRBJ1-1; 7 nucleotides match TRBD1. CDR3 coding DNA: TGTGCCTGGAGTACAGGGGTGAGCACTGAAGCTTTCTTT. This sequence encodes CAWSTGVSTEAFF.